These 7 T cell receptor beta chains originate from one sample sequenced in a study of monozygotic twins with cystic fibrosis. Profiled with immunoSEQ multiplex PCR; TCRdb holds only in-frame clones, not every one. The table records over 25,000 clones, under 95% of them present only once. The sample taken for sequencing was blood. These receptors all come from a girl aged 2-10 years with cystic fibrosis.

The rearrangement joins TRBV12-2 to TRBJ2-7; the tabulated D call, TRBD2, remains unverified against the DNA. TRBV12-2 is reported as a pseudogene. The CDR3 runs 14 residues. DNA of the CDR3: TGTGCAAGTCGCTTACGGCGGGACTTGGACGAGCAGTACTTC. It codes for CASRLRRDLDEQYF.

The chain combines TRBV29-1 with TRBJ2-1; 9 bases are a match to TRBD1. The length of the CDR3 is 14 residues. The germline CDR1 and CDR2 sequences are SQVTM and ANQGSEA. Trimming cost V 3 bases and J 4 bases; bases outside gene matches: 4. The CDR3 sequence is CSVDGTGIYNEQFF. The CDR3 coding sequence is TGCAGCGTTGACGGGACAGGGATATACAATGAGCAGTTCTTC.

The chain carries TRBV7-9 and TRBJ2-2; perhaps TRBD1 as D (6 bases). Per germline, CDR1 SEHNR and CDR2 FQNEAQ (reference sequence). V gave up 3 bases and J gave up 4 bases, with 9 bases separating them. There are 14 residues in the CDR3. The CDR3 is CASSFQGSTGELFF. The CDR3 bases are TGTGCCAGCAGCTTCCAGGGGTCCACCGGGGAGCTGTTTTTT.

The CDR3 coding sequence is TGCGCCAGCAGCCAAGAGGTGGGTGACCTTGACTATGGCTACACCTTC. Its protein product is CASSQEVGDLDYGYTF. The V call is TRBV4-1, the J call TRBJ1-2; D gene unclear. V was shortened by 0 bases and J by 3 bases, with 14 bases between the two germline ends. The germline gives CDR1 MGHRA, CDR2 YSYEKL. CDR3 length equals 16 residues.

The sample holds one count of this clone. The V call is TRBV28, the J call TRBJ2-5; the D gene could be TRBD1 or TRBD2 (5 bases each). CDR1 and CDR2 (germline): MDHEN, SYDVKM. The V and J ends lost 2 bases and 2 bases respectively, with 12 bases between them. The CDR3 length is 15 residues. CDR3 bases: TGTGCCAGCAGTTTACCCGGGACCTCTCAAGAGACCCAGTACTTC. Encoded protein: CASSLPGTSQETQYF. Drawing the rest from reference TRBV28 and TRBJ2-5, the complete variable domain is DVKVTQSSRYLVKRTGEKVFLECVQDMDHENMFWYRQDPGLGLRLIYFSYDVKMKEKGDIPEGYSVSREKKERFSLILESASTNQTSMYLCASSLPGTSQETQYFGPGTRLLVL.

The V call is TRBV7-2, the J call TRBJ2-3, with no clear D. The CDR3 extends over 16 amino acids. V was clipped by 0 bases and J by 0 bases, with 10 bases between them. CDR1 and CDR2 (germline): SGHTA, FQGNSA. The CDR3 spells CASSLAAYSSTDTQYF. CDR3 sequence (DNA): TGTGCCAGCAGCTTAGCGGCGTACTCTAGCACAGATACGCAGTATTTT.

V gene TRBV28 combines with J gene TRBJ2-1, with D possibly being TRBD2 (7 bases). V lost 5 bases, J lost 3 bases, and 14 bases lay in between. The CDR3 runs 15 residues. Germline V gene sequence: CDR1 MDHEN, CDR2 SYDVKM. The CDR3 region has the DNA TGTGCCAGCAGTAAAGGGGGGGGGAACTACAATGAGCAGTTCTTC. This translates into CASSKGGGNYNEQFF.